These 10 T cell receptor beta chains originate from one sample sequenced in a study of radiation and T cells in renal cell carcinoma. Clones were sequenced by immunoSEQ multiplex PCR, and TCRdb holds only the in-frame ones, with some missing. The sample contains about 91,000 clones, 65% to 85% of which appear only once. Specified time point: baseline pretreatment blood. The treatment here: 15 Gy SBRT to primary tumor, nephrectomy 4 weeks later. Sequencing used blood, obtained from a patient whose treatment included radiotherapy and nephrectomy. The receptors come from a man between 60 and 75 years old with renal cell carcinoma.

The CDR3 DNA follows: TGTGCCAGTAGTAAGACAGGGAAAAGTTTCCTCACCGGGGAGCTGTTTTTT. This translates into CASSKTGKSFLTGELFF. This chain uses TRBV19 with TRBJ2-2, with TRBD1 matching 7 bases. CDR1 and CDR2 from the germline V gene are LNHDA and SQIVND (reference sequence). The length of the CDR3 is 17 residues. Trimming removed 4 bases from V and 4 bases from J; junction bases left unmatched: 12.

The genes are TRBV30 and TRBJ2-2, with 7 bases lining up with TRBD2. J was trimmed by 4 bases and V by 3 bases; bases with no gene match: 8. This CDR3 is built from 15 residues. Germline values: CDR1 GTSNPN, CDR2 SVGIG (reference sequence). The CDR3 protein is CAWSVTSPSTGELFF. The CDR3, as DNA: TGTGCCTGGAGCGTGACTAGCCCCAGCACCGGGGAGCTGTTTTTT.

The chain links TRBV25-1 to TRBJ2-3; D gene ambiguous. Germline CDR1 and CDR2: MGHDK and SYGVNS. The CDR3 is made up of 12 amino acids. The ends were cut back, 5 bases at V and 2 bases at J, with 5 bases in the middle. CDR3 region: CASSLDTDTQYF. The DNA for the CDR3 is TGTGCCAGCAGTCTCGACACAGATACGCAGTATTTT.

The V and J genes are TRBV10-1 and TRBJ2-7; possibly TRBD2 for D (7 bases). Per the germline V gene, CDR1 is WNHNN and CDR2 is SYGVQD (reference sequence). Deletions cut 0 bases from V and 3 bases from J, with 15 bases between. The CDR3 consists of 16 residues. CDR3 DNA sequence: TGCGCCAGCAGTGAGTCGGGGGGGGCAGGGAGCTACGAGCAGTACTTC. This encodes CASSESGGAGSYEQYF.

The chain couples TRBV19 to TRBJ2-2; D might be TRBD1 (6 bases). The germline CDR1 and CDR2 sequences are LNHDA and SQIVND (reference sequence). The CDR3 length is 15 residues. Between the trimmed V and J ends, which lost 4 bases and 2 bases, there was a span of 11 bases. The CDR3 protein is CASSKSGTNTGELFF. The DNA of the CDR3 is TGTGCCAGTAGTAAATCCGGGACAAACACCGGGGAGCTGTTTTTT.

The chain recombines TRBV6-5 with TRBJ2-7; 7 bases map to TRBD2. V lost 8 bases and J lost 5; bases outside the gene matches: 15. CDR1 and CDR2 (germline): MNHEY, SVGAGI. The CDR3 totals 15 residues. CDR3 sequence reads: CASSRAGTKSHEQYF. Here the CDR3 DNA reads TGTGCCAGCTCCCGAGCGGGGACTAAGTCCCACGAGCAGTACTTC.

This chain uses TRBV7-9 with TRBJ1-3, with D tentatively TRBD1 (5 bases). Germline CDR1 is SEHNR and CDR2 is FQNEAQ (reference sequence). V lost 4 bases to trimming and J lost 4 bases, with 14 bases between them. The CDR3 has 15 amino acids. CDR3 nucleotide sequence: TGTGCCAGCAGCTCGGGAGGAGACAGAGGAAACACCATATATTTT. This sequence encodes CASSSGGDRGNTIYF.

This chain links TRBV7-6 with TRBJ2-2; 12 bases line up with TRBD2. V was pared by 6 bases and J by 1 base, with 0 bases of the junction left unmatched. The germline V gene encodes CDR1 SGHVS and CDR2 FNYEAQ. The CDR3 extends over 15 amino acids. The CDR3 DNA sequence: TGTGCCAGCAGACTAGCGGGAGGGAACACCGGGGAGCTGTTTTTT. Amino acid sequence: CASRLAGGNTGELFF.

The chain joins TRBV4-1 to TRBJ1-4; 9 bases line up with TRBD1. V was pared by 6 bases and J by 3 bases, with 2 bases of the junction left unmatched. CDR1 MGHRA and CDR2 YSYEKL come from the germline V gene. The CDR3 is made up of 14 amino acids. Written as DNA, the CDR3 is TGCGCCAGCAGACAGGGGGCTGCTAATGAAAAACTGTTTTTT. Its protein product is CASRQGAANEKLFF.

About this clone itself: Other DNA sequences in this sample translate to the same CDR3. The chain employs TRBV5-1 and TRBJ2-2; D is perhaps TRBD1 (6 bases). Trimming left V 5 bases short and J 0 bases short, with 8 bases between. The CDR3 has 14 residues. From germline, CDR1 is SGHRS and CDR2 YFSETQ. CDR3 sequence (DNA): TGCGCCAGCAGGGACAGCCCGAACACCGGGGAGCTGTTTTTT. It encodes CASRDSPNTGELFF.